Below are 25 T cell receptor beta chains sequenced from a single sample in a study of preoperative IRX-2 immunotherapy in early breast cancer. Generated by immunoSEQ multiplex PCR, the TCRdb table keeps only in-frame clones and is missing some. Among 34,000 or so clones listed, roughly four fifths were seen once. The treatment is: preoperative locoregional IRX-2 cytokine immunotherapy. Sequenced material: lymph node tissue, taken from a patient treated with IRX-2 immunotherapy. These receptors were taken from a human donor with breast cancer.

This chain uses TRBV28 with TRBJ1-2, with 8 bases aligning to TRBD1. In germline, CDR1 is MDHEN, CDR2 SYDVKM. The CDR3 spans 13 residues. The J segment lost 5 bases and the V segment lost 5 bases, leaving 4 bases of the junction unmatched. Here the CDR3 reads CASSPGGDYGYTF. The CDR3 region has the DNA TGTGCCAGCAGTCCAGGGGGCGATTATGGCTACACCTTC.

The rearrangement uses TRBV7-4 and TRBJ1-3, with no clear D. The CDR3 has 14 amino acids. V lost 3 bases, J lost 4 bases, and 10 bases lay in between. The V gene's germline CDR1 is SGHVT and CDR2 SQSDAQ. The CDR3: CASSFERSGNTIYF. The CDR3 nucleotides read TGTGCCAGCAGCTTCGAGCGGTCCGGAAACACCATATATTTT.

This chain joins TRBV6-8 and TRBJ2-3, with 8 bases that match TRBD2. The CDR3 extends over 14 amino acids. V shed 5 bases, J shed 6 bases, and the junction held 7 bases outside the gene matches. Germline assignment: CDR1 MNHGY and CDR2 SAAAGT. The CDR3 nucleotides are TGTGCCAGCAGTCATCGGGGGGGCCGTGATACGCAGTATTTT. Protein product: CASSHRGGRDTQYF.

CDR3 protein: CAGGAGTHYEQYF. The CDR3 DNA reads TGTGCCGGGGGGGCCGGGACTCACTACGAGCAGTACTTC. The chain combines TRBV6-8 with TRBJ2-7, with D possibly TRBD2 on 7 matching bases. The CDR3 totals 13 residues. Germline V CDR1 and CDR2: MNHGY, SAAAGT. V lost 11 bases and J 3 bases, leaving 17 bases between the germline ends.

The genes are TRBV28 and TRBJ2-5; D is possibly TRBD1 (7 bases). The germline V and J ends were trimmed by 5 bases and 1 base, with 11 bases remaining between them. Germline V gives CDR1 MDHEN, CDR2 SYDVKM. CDR3 length: 14 amino acids. The CDR3 DNA reads as TGTGCCAGCAGTGCGGGACAGATCCAAGAGACCCAGTACTTC. Protein: CASSAGQIQETQYF.

This clone was observed a few times. The chain has TRBV19 and TRBJ1-3; 7 bases are a match to TRBD1. The CDR3 contains 16 residues. V gave up 3 bases and J gave up 4 bases; unmatched junction bases: 9. Germline assignment: CDR1 LNHDA and CDR2 SQIVND (reference sequence). In nucleotides, the CDR3 is TGTGCCAGTAGTATCGGACAGGCGATACCGGGAAACACCATATATTTT. Amino acid sequence: CASSIGQAIPGNTIYF.

The gene calls are TRBV29-1 and TRBJ2-1; TRBD1 might be the D (6 bases). Germline loops: CDR1 SQVTM, CDR2 ANQGSEA. CDR3 length: 15 amino acids. The V end was cut by 4 bases, the J end by 0 bases, with 13 bases between. The CDR3 loop is CSVGRSDSSYNEQFF. The CDR3 DNA reads as TGCAGCGTTGGCCGTTCGGACAGCTCCTACAATGAGCAGTTCTTC.

The V call is TRBV14, the J call TRBJ2-5; the match to TRBD2 covers 12 bases. Trimming cost V 3 bases and J 4 bases; bases outside gene matches: 9. The CDR3 sequence is 17 residues long. Looked up from germline, CDR1 is SGHDN and CDR2 is FVKESK. This CDR3 is CASSQDKTSGSGETQYF. CDR3 in DNA: TGTGCCAGCAGCCAGGACAAGACTAGCGGGAGTGGAGAGACCCAGTACTTC.

This rearrangement joins TRBV25-1 to TRBJ2-7; the match to TRBD1 covers 9 bases. The germline CDR1 and CDR2 sequences are MGHDK and SYGVNS. J gave up 5 bases and V 0 bases, and 11 bases lay outside the gene matches. The CDR3 is 17 amino acids. DNA of the CDR3: TGTGCCAGCAGTGAATATTTCGCCGGGACAGGGAACCACGAGCAGTACTTC. Translation gives CASSEYFAGTGNHEQYF.

As DNA, the CDR3 is TGTGCCAGTAGAGGGGACACTGAAGCTTTCTTT. Translated: CASRGDTEAFF. V is TRBV19 and J is TRBJ1-1; D might be TRBD1 (5 bases). In germline, CDR1 is LNHDA, CDR2 SQIVND (reference sequence). The length of the CDR3 is 11 residues. V lost 6 bases and J 3 bases, leaving 5 bases between the germline ends.

The chain recombines TRBV5-1 with TRBJ2-6; D remains unclear. The CDR3 totals 15 residues. The V gene lost 2 bases and the J gene lost 0 bases, with 6 bases spanning the gap. Germline V gene data show CDR1 as SGHRS and CDR2 as YFSETQ. The CDR3 region has the DNA TGCGCCAGCAGCTTAGGGTCCTCTGGGGCCAACGTCCTGACTTTC. This sequence encodes CASSLGSSGANVLTF.

The rearrangement uses TRBV6-8 and TRBJ2-6, with 7 bases fitting TRBD1. This CDR3 has 18 amino acids. V dropped 2 bases and J dropped 3; count of bases not matched to a gene: 10. Germline CDR1 is MNHGY and CDR2 is SAAAGT. The CDR3, as DNA: TGTGCCAGCAGTTACGTCGGGACAGACATCCTTGGGGCCAACGTCCTGACTTTC. It is translated as CASSYVGTDILGANVLTF.

This rearrangement joins TRBV5-1 to TRBJ2-1; 8 nucleotides align to TRBD1. The CDR3 length is 14 residues. Germline V gene data show CDR1 as SGHRS and CDR2 as YFSETQ. The J segment lost 9 bases and the V segment lost 0 bases, leaving 5 bases of the junction unmatched. The CDR3 nucleotides are TGCGCCAGCAGCTTGGAGACAGGGGAAGGTGAGCAGTTCTTC. It translates to CASSLETGEGEQFF. Filled out from reference TRBV5-1 and TRBJ2-1, the complete variable domain reads KAGVTQTPRYLIKTRGQQVTLSCSPISGHRSVSWYQQTPGQGLQFLFEYFSETQRNKGNFPGRFSGRQFSNSRSEMNVSTLELGDSALYLCASSLETGEGEQFFGPGTRLTVL.

The V gene is TRBV19, the J gene TRBJ2-7; D uncertain. V gave up 9 bases and J gave up 7 bases, with 28 bases separating them. The germline V gene has CDR1 LNHDA and CDR2 SQIVND (reference sequence). CDR3 length: 16 residues. In DNA, the CDR3 is TGTGCCAGCTCGTATGGAGCCTCGGGTTATGGAGCGGAGCAGTACTTC. It codes for CASSYGASGYGAEQYF. Using reference TRBV19 and TRBJ2-7 for the parts outside the CDR3, the full variable domain is DGGITQSPKYLFRKEGQNVTLSCEQNLNHDAMYWYRQDPGQGLRLIYYSQIVNDFQKGDIAEGYSVSREKKESFPLTVTSAQKNPTAFYLCASSYGASGYGAEQYFGPGTRLTVT.

This clone was seen just once. Here the CDR3 reads CASSWSGQGYEQYF. Written as DNA, the CDR3 is TGTGCCAGCAGCTGGTCGGGACAGGGCTACGAGCAGTACTTC. The chain recombines TRBV7-4 with TRBJ2-7, with 9 positions matching TRBD1. This CDR3 is built from 14 residues. J lost 3 bases, V lost 4 bases, and 4 bases had no gene match. The germline V gene encodes CDR1 SGHVT and CDR2 SQSDAQ.

The chain recombines TRBV5-4 with TRBJ2-2, with D perhaps assigned TRBD1 or TRBD2 (6 bases each). The V gene lost 2 bases and the J gene lost 3 bases, with 11 bases spanning the gap. This CDR3 contains 15 residues. Germline V gives CDR1 SGHNT, CDR2 YYREEE (reference sequence). CDR3: CASSFGGGDTGELFF. The DNA for the CDR3 is TGTGCCAGCAGCTTTGGGGGCGGGGACACCGGGGAGCTGTTTTTT.

This chain links TRBV5-1 with TRBJ2-5; D possibly corresponds to TRBD2 (5 bases). CDR1 is SGHRS, CDR2 YFSETQ, per germline. The CDR3 is 14 residues long. The ends were cut back, 0 bases at V and 5 bases at J, with 11 bases in the middle. Here the CDR3 reads CASSLALVGETQYF. The CDR3 region has the DNA TGCGCCAGCAGCTTGGCACTAGTCGGGGAGACCCAGTACTTC.

In DNA form, the CDR3 reads TGTGCCAGTAGCCTCCACGACTCTGGGGGCGAGCAGTACTTC. Its translation: CASSLHDSGGEQYF. This chain connects TRBV19 to TRBJ2-7; D may be TRBD1 or TRBD2 (5 bases each). Germline V gene sequence: CDR1 LNHDA, CDR2 SQIVND (reference sequence). V was pared by 6 bases and J by 6 bases, with 18 bases between. This CDR3 spans 14 amino acids.

The chain has TRBV12-2 and TRBJ2-2. TRBV12-2 is a pseudogene locus. CDR3 length: 14 residues. This CDR3 reads CATQPISNTGELFF. The CDR3 DNA reads as TGTGCCACCCAACCCATTTCGAACACCGGGGAGCTGTTTTTT.

This chain uses TRBV1 with TRBJ2-7; the table names TRBD2, a call not compared with the DNA. TRBV1 is marked as a pseudogene. This CDR3 has 17 amino acids. As DNA, the CDR3 is TGCGCCAGCAGCTGGGAAAACGTCGCGGGAGGCCCCTACGAGCAGTACTTC. It yields the protein CASSWENVAGGPYEQYF.

This chain's CDR3 is CASRKRRDLDEQYF. CDR3 nucleotides: TGTGCCAGTCGAAAACGTCGCGACCTCGACGAGCAGTACTTC. The rearrangement uses TRBV19 and TRBJ2-7; D unclear. Germline assignment: CDR1 LNHDA and CDR2 SQIVND (reference sequence). The CDR3 is made up of 14 amino acids. V was cut by 8 bases and J by 5 bases, with 19 bases left in between.

The DNA for the CDR3 is TGTGCCACCGGAAAAGCAGGGGTGGGCTATGGCTACACCTTC. Residues: CATGKAGVGYGYTF. This sequence joins TRBV15 and TRBJ1-2; D perhaps matches TRBD1 (6 bases). Germline V gene sequence: CDR1 LNHNV, CDR2 YYDKDF (reference sequence). V was pared by 8 bases and J by 4 bases, with 17 bases between. This CDR3 region has 14 residues.

The V and J genes are TRBV12-5 and TRBJ2-1; 8 bases are a match to TRBD2. The germline V gene has CDR1 LGHNT and CDR2 FRNRAP. This CDR3 spans 13 amino acids. This CDR3 is CAGHQREFGEQFF. The DNA of the CDR3 is TGTGCCGGGCACCAGCGGGAGTTCGGTGAGCAGTTCTTC.

This clone was counted a single time. CDR3 region: CASSFREEAEAFF. Here the CDR3 DNA reads TGTGCCAGCAGTTTCAGAGAGGAGGCTGAAGCTTTCTTT. The chain combines TRBV6-8 with TRBJ1-1; D is undetermined. CDR3 length: 13 residues. Germline V CDR1 and CDR2: MNHGY, SAAAGT. Trimming removed 4 bases at V and 6 bases at J, with 12 bases between.

The rearrangement uses TRBV6-8 and TRBJ2-3, with 9 nucleotides matching TRBD2. Germline assignment: CDR1 MNHGY and CDR2 SAAAGT. The CDR3 spans 16 residues. Unmatched junction bases numbered 8, after V lost 7 bases and J lost 0 bases. CDR3 in amino acids: CASNMMAGGSTDTQYF. The CDR3 DNA follows: TGTGCCAGCAACATGATGGCGGGGGGGAGCACAGATACGCAGTATTTT.